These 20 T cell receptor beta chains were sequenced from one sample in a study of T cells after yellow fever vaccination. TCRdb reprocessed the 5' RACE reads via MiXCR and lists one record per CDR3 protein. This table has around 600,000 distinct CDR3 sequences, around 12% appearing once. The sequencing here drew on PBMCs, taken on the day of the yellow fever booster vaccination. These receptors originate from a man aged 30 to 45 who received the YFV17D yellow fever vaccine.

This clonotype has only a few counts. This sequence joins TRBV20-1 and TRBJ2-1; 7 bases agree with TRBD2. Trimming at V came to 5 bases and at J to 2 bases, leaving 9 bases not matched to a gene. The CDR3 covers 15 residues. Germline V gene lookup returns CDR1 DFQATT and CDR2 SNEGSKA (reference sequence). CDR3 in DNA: TGCAGTGCTCCCCCAGCGGGATCGGCCTACAATGAGCAGTTCTTC. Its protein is CSAPPAGSAYNEQFF.

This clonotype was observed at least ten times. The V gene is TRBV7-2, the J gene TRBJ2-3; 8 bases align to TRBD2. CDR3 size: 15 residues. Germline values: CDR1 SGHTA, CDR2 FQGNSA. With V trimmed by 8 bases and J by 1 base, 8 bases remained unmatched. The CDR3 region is CASGRLAGRTDTQYF. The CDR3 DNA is TGTGCCAGCGGGCGCCTAGCGGGTCGCACAGATACGCAGTATTTT.

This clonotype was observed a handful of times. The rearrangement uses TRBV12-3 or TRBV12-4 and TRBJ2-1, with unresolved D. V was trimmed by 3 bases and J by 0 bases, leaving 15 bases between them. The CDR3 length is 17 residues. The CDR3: CASSFLRADGSYNEQFF. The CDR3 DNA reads TGTGCCAGCAGTTTTTTGCGTGCCGATGGCTCCTACAATGAGCAGTTCTTC.

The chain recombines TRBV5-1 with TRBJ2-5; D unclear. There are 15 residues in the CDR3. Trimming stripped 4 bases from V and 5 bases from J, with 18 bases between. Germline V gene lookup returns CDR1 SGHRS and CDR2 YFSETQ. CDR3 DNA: TGCGCCAGCAGCGCTATAGATAACTTGGTCGAGACCCAGTACTTC. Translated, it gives CASSAIDNLVETQYF.

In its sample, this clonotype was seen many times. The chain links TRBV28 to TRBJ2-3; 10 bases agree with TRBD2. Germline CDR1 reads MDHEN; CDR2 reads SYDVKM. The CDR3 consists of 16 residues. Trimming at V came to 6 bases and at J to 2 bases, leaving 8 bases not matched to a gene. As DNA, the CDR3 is TGTGCCAGCAGCCTAGGGCTAGCGGGAGCCACAGATACGCAGTATTTT. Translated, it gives CASSLGLAGATDTQYF. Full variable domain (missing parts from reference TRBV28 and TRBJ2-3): DVKVTQSSRYLVKRTGEKVFLECVQDMDHENMFWYRQDPGLGLRLIYFSYDVKMKEKGDIPEGYSVSREKKERFSLILESASTNQTSMYLCASSLGLAGATDTQYFGPGTRLTVL.

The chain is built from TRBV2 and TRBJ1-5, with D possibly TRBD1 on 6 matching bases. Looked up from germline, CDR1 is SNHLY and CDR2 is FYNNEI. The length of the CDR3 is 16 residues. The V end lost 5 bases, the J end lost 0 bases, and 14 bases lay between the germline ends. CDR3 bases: TGTGCCAGCAGTCACTCCGGACAGTATAGCAATCAGCCCCAGCATTTT. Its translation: CASSHSGQYSNQPQHF.

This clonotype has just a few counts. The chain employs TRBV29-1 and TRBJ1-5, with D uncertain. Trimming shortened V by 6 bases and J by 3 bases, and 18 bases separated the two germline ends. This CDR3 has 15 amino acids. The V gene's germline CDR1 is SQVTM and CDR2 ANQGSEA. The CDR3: CSVLPYPGDNQPQHF. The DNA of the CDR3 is TGCAGCGTCCTCCCATACCCGGGAGACAATCAGCCCCAGCATTTT.

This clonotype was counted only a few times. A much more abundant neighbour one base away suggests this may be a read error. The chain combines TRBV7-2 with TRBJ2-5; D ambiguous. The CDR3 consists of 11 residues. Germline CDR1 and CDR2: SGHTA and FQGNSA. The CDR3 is CASSYQENQYF. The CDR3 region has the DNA TGTGCCAGCAGCTACCAAGAGAACCAGTACTTC.

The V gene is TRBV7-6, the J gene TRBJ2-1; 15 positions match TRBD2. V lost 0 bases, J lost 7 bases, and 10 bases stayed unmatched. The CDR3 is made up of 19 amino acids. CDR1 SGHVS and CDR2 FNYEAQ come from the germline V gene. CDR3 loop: CASSLAGLAGGPSGNEQFF. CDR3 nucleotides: TGTGCCAGCAGCTTAGCAGGACTAGCGGGAGGGCCGTCGGGAAATGAGCAGTTCTTC. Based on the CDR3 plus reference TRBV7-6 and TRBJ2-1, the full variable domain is GAGVSQSPRYKVTKRGQDVALRCDPISGHVSLYWYRQALGQGPEFLTYFNYEAQQDKSGLPNDRFSAERPEGSISTLTIQRTEQRDSAMYRCASSLAGLAGGPSGNEQFFGPGTRLTVL.

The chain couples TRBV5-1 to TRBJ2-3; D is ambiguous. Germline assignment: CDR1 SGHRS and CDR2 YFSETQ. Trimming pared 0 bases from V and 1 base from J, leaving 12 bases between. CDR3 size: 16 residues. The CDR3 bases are TGCGCCAGCAGCTTGGGGGATATGGTGGGCACAGATACGCAGTATTTT. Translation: CASSLGDMVGTDTQYF.

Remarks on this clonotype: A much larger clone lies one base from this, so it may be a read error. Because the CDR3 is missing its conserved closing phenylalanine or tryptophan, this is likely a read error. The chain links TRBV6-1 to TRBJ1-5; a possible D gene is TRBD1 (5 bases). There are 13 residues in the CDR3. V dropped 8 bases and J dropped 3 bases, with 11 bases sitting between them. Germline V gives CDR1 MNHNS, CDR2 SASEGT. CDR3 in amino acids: CASGRAHNQPQHS. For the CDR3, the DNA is TGTGCCAGCGGCAGGGCCCACAATCAGCCCCAGCATTCT.

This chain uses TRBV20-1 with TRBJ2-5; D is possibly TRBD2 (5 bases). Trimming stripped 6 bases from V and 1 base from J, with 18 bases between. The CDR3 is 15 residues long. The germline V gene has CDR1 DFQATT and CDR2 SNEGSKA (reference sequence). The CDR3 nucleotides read TGCAGTGCCCCCCCTCCGGACGGACTCCAAGAGACCCAGTACTTC. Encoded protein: CSAPPPDGLQETQYF.

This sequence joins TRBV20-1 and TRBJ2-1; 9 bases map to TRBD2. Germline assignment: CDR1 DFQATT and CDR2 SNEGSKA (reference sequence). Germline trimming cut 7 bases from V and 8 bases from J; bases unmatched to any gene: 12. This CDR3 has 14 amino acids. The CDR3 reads CSVSGSGSSHEQFF. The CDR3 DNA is TGCAGTGTCAGCGGTAGCGGGAGTTCACATGAGCAGTTCTTC.

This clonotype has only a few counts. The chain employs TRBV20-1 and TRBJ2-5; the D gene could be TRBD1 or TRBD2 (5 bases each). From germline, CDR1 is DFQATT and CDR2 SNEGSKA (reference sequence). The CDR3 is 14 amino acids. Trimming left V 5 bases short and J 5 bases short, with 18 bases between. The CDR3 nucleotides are TGCAGTGCTCCCCGGGGACGGGGAAAGGAGACCCAGTACTTC. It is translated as CSAPRGRGKETQYF.

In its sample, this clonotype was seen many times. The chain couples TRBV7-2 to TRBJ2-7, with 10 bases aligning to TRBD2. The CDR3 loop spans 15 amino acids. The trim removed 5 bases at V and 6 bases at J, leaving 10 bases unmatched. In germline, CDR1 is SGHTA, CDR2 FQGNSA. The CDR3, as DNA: TGTGCCAGCAGCATAAAAAGCGGGAGGGCATCCGAGCAGTACTTC. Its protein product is CASSIKSGRASEQYF. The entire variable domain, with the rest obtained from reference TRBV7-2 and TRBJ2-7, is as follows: GAGVSQSPSNKVTEKGKDVELRCDPISGHTALYWYRQSLGQGLEFLIYFQGNSAPDKSGLPSDRFSAERTGGSVSTLTIQRTQQEDSAVYLCASSIKSGRASEQYFGPGTRLTVT.

CDR3 region: CASIGGVYEQYF. The CDR3 DNA follows: TGTGCCAGCATTGGCGGGGTCTACGAGCAGTACTTC. The V gene is TRBV28, the J gene TRBJ2-7; weak D call: TRBD2 (6 bases). Germline assignment: CDR1 MDHEN and CDR2 SYDVKM. The CDR3 runs to 12 residues. V was trimmed by 7 bases and J by 3 bases, leaving 10 bases between them.

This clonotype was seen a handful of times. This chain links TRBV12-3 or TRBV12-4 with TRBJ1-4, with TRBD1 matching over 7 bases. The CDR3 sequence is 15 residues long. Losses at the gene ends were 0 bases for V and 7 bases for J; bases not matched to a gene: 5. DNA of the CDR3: TGTGCCAGCAGTTTAGCGGGGGCAGGGGGTGAAAAACTGTTTTTT. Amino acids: CASSLAGAGGEKLFF.

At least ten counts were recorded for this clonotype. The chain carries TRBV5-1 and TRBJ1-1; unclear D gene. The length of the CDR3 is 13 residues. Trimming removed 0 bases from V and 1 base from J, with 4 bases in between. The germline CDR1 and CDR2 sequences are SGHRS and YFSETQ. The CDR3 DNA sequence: TGCGCCAGCAGCTTGGAAGAGAACACTGAAGCTTTCTTT. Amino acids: CASSLEENTEAFF. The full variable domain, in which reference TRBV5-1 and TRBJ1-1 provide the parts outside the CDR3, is KAGVTQTPRYLIKTRGQQVTLSCSPISGHRSVSWYQQTPGQGLQFLFEYFSETQRNKGNFPGRFSGRQFSNSRSEMNVSTLELGDSALYLCASSLEENTEAFFGQGTRLTVV.

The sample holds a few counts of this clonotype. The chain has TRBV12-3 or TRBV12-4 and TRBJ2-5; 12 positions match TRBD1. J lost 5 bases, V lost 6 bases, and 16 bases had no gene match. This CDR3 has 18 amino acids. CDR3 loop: CASSPGQGARLLMETQYF. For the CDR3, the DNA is TGTGCCAGCAGCCCGGGACAGGGGGCGCGTCTTCTTATGGAGACCCAGTACTTC.

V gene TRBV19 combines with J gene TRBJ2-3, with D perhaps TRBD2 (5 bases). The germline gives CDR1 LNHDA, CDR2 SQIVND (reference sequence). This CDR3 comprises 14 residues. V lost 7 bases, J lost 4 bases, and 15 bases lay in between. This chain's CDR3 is CASMTGNRADTQYF. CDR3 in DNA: TGTGCCAGTATGACCGGGAATAGGGCAGATACGCAGTATTTT. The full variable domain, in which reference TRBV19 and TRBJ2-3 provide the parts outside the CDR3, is DGGITQSPKYLFRKEGQNVTLSCEQNLNHDAMYWYRQDPGQGLRLIYYSQIVNDFQKGDIAEGYSVSREKKESFPLTVTSAQKNPTAFYLCASMTGNRADTQYFGPGTRLTVL.